This entry describes one T cell receptor beta chain. Its matching antigen is unknown. Trimming cost V 4 bases and J 2 bases, with 11 bases left between them. Germline values: CDR1 MDHEN, CDR2 SYDVKM. CDR3 length equals 15 residues. This specimen comes from a study of blood T cells in healthy people across ages. General study findings and limits: Researchers report that TCR beta diversity correlated strongly with naive T cell percentage. The diversity estimates, figures obtained from one million T cells, were considered underestimates.

Ranging in age from about 6 to 95, the donors were healthy Caucasian individuals from Russia. Through a sample-barcoded 5' primer and a J-beta primer mix, a second PCR was run for roughly 7 to 11 cycles. Every single cDNA molecule received a tag from a template-switch adaptor with 12 random nucleotides. TCRdb called the 5' RACE reads again in MiXCR, with one record for every CDR3 protein. The sample contains 700,000 to 850,000 distinct CDR3 sequences, about 34% of which appear only once. The clonotype originates from a man aged 18 to 30 in good health. Sequencing used blood. The chain joins TRBV28 to TRBJ2-2; D unclear. This chain's CDR3 is CASSSTRFNTGELFF. Written as DNA, the CDR3 is TGTGCCAGCAGTTCCACAAGGTTTAACACCGGGGAGCTGTTTTTT.